The 2 T cell receptor beta chains in this list originate from one sample, sequenced in a study of shared T cell receptors in the human thymus. Using immunoSEQ multiplex PCR, the repertoire was profiled, and TCRdb retains in-frame clones only, with some absent. The profile shows hundreds of thousands of clones, 78% of them singletons. The same data also went into a second study, on human thymus T cells.

The sequenced sample was thymocytes. These receptors originate from a boy less than two years old with a congenital heart defect.

This sequence joins TRBV18 and TRBJ2-7; D is unresolved. Germline CDR1 KGHSH, CDR2 LQKENI. Deletions cut 2 bases from V and 4 bases from J, with 9 bases between. The length of the CDR3 is 13 residues. DNA for the CDR3: TGTGCCAGCTCACCAAGTCTAGAATACGAGCAGTACTTC. This gives the protein CASSPSLEYEQYF.

This clone was seen just once. The V gene is TRBV7-2, the J gene TRBJ2-7; 7 bases are shared with TRBD2. This CDR3 comprises 15 residues. Germline V CDR1 and CDR2: SGHTA, FQGNSA. Trimming cost V 4 bases and J 1 base; bases outside gene matches: 7. CDR3 in DNA: TGTGCCAGCAGCTCGGGCGGGAGCGGGTCCTACGAGCAGTACTTC. It specifies CASSSGGSGSYEQYF.